This paragraph covers one T cell receptor (delta chain) sequence. This specimen comes from a study of gamma-delta T cells after stem cell transplantation. This CDR3 has 19 residues. The V segment lost 6 bases and the J segment 1 base; nucleotides outside the gene matches: 17. Germline lookup yields CDR1 TSWWSYY and CDR2 QGS. TCRdb reanalyzed the RT-PCR reads using CATT. The table has about 5,400 delta-chain clones, 9.8% seen once. This chain links TRDV1 with TRDJ1; 10 bases match TRDD3. This clonotype originated in a human donor. It is not recorded whose cells these are; they may come from a transplant donor. The sample was gamma-delta T cells. As DNA, the CDR3 is TGTGCTCTTGGCGTGCCTACGGGGGGATACGCCCCCACCACCGATAAACTCATCTTT. Translating it yields CALGVPTGGYAPTTDKLIF.